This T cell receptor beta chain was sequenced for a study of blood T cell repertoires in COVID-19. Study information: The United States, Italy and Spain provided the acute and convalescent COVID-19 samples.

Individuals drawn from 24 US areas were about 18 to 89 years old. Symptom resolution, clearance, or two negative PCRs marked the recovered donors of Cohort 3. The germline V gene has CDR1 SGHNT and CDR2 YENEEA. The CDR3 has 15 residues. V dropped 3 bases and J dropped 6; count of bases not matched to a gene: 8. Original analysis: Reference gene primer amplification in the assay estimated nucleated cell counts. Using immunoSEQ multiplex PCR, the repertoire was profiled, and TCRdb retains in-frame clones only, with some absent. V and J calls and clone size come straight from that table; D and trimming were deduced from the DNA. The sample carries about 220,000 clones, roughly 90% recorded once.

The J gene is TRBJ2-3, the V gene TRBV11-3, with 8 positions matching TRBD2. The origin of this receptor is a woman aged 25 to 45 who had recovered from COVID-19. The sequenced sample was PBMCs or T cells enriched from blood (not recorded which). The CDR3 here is CASSFKGLGSDTQYF. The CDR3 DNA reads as TGTGCCAGCAGCTTTAAGGGACTAGGGTCGGATACGCAGTATTTT. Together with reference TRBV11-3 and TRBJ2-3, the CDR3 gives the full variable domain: EAGVVQSPRYKIIEKKQPVAFWCNPISGHNTLYWYLQNLGQGPELLIRYENEEAVDDSQLPKDRFSAERLKGVDSTLKIQPAELGDSAVYLCASSFKGLGSDTQYFGPGTRLTVL.